This T cell receptor beta chain was obtained from a study of T cells in pancreatic ductal adenocarcinoma. Regarding the study as a whole: Tumor samples had fewer productive templates and approximately 8-fold fewer unique clonotypes than blood. Comparisons of tumor and blood clonality may show falsely lower tumor diversity. Mean clonality was roughly 0.1 in tumors and about 0.079 in blood, not significantly different.

Selected pancreatic ductal adenocarcinoma patients had undergone surgery without neoadjuvant therapy. Of note for this clone: Its antigen is not identified.

The protocol was immunoSEQ multiplex PCR, while the TCRdb copy is restricted to in-frame clones and leaves out a portion. The sample comprises several thousand clones, around nine tenths of which are singletons, and 5.9% rests with the top ten. This receptor was identified in a human donor with pancreatic ductal adenocarcinoma. Sequences were obtained from pancreatic tumor tissue.

The chain's CDR3 is CASSLGQGPNYGYTF. The CDR3 DNA is TGTGCCAGCAGCCTCGGACAGGGACCGAACTATGGCTACACCTTC. This rearrangement joins TRBV11-2 to TRBJ1-2, with 8 bases lining up with TRBD1. The germline V gene has CDR1 SGHAT and CDR2 FQNNGV. This CDR3 has 15 amino acids. J lost 2 bases, V lost 5 bases, and 7 bases had no gene match.